Each of the 14 T cell receptor beta chains below was sequenced from the same sample in a study of identical twins. TCRdb re-derived calls from the 5' RACE reads in MiXCR, one entry per CDR3 protein. The sample includes approximately 230,000 distinct CDR3 sequences, 6.5% of them seen just once. This sample was shared with a second study, whose subject was T cells expressing NK-cell markers.

Sequencing was done on a sample of CD8+ T cells sorted from blood. The receptors derive from a woman under 30 in good health.

The rearrangement links TRBV5-8 to TRBJ2-1, with no clear D. The CDR3 runs 17 residues. V was pared by 0 bases and J by 6 bases, with 19 bases between. Germline lookup yields CDR1 SGHTS and CDR2 YDEGEE. The CDR3 region has the DNA TGTGCCAGCAGCTTGGACACCTCAAGTCTGTTACCCAATGAGCAGTTCTTC. Encoded protein: CASSLDTSSLLPNEQFF.

This chain joins TRBV18 and TRBJ2-5; no clear D. The germline V gene encodes CDR1 KGHSH and CDR2 LQKENI. V shed 2 bases and J shed 5 bases, with 18 bases lying between them. This CDR3 is 16 amino acids long. The CDR3 spells CASSPTMRMGFETQYF. Here the CDR3 DNA reads TGTGCCAGCTCACCAACGATGCGGATGGGTTTCGAGACCCAGTACTTC.

This clonotype was found a few times. The V gene is TRBV20-1, the J gene TRBJ1-2, with D possibly matching TRBD1 (5 bases). In germline, CDR1 is DFQATT, CDR2 SNEGSKA (reference sequence). V lost 6 bases and J 5 bases, leaving 16 bases between the germline ends. The CDR3 sequence is 13 residues long. This CDR3 reads CSALSPEGYGYTF. CDR3 nucleotide sequence: TGCAGTGCCCTTTCCCCCGAGGGGTATGGCTACACCTTC.

This clonotype was counted many times. The chain has TRBV11-2 and TRBJ2-3; D remains unclear. Trimming left V 3 bases short and J 3 bases short, with 7 bases between. The CDR3 covers 13 residues. Per the germline V gene, CDR1 is SGHAT and CDR2 is FQNNGV. The chain's CDR3 is CASSLFKTDTQYF. The CDR3 nucleotides read TGTGCCAGCAGCTTGTTTAAGACAGATACGCAGTATTTT.

This clonotype was counted many times. The V gene is TRBV4-3, the J gene TRBJ2-7, with TRBD1 identical over 9 bases. Trimming took 6 bases from V and 6 from J; bases not matched to a gene: 6. Germline V lookup: CDR1 LGHNA, CDR2 YSLEER. The CDR3 spans 13 residues. Written as DNA, the CDR3 is TGCGCCAGCAGTTATACAGGGGGCCGCGAGCAGTACTTC. Translated, it gives CASSYTGGREQYF.

This clonotype showed up just a few times. V is TRBV3-1 and J is TRBJ1-4, with 9 nucleotides matching TRBD1. With 0 bases clipped from V and 6 bases from J, the junction kept 11 bases outside the gene matches. Germline assignment: CDR1 LGHDT and CDR2 YNNKEL (reference sequence). The CDR3 spans 18 residues. The CDR3 here is CASSQDSWGTGRDEKLFF. CDR3 sequence (DNA): TGTGCCAGCAGCCAAGATTCTTGGGGGACAGGGCGGGATGAAAAACTGTTTTTT.

This clonotype occurred many times. The genes are TRBV20-1 and TRBJ2-5, with a weak D call TRBD2 (6 bases). V lost 6 bases, J lost 5 bases, and 13 bases lay in between. Germline assignment: CDR1 DFQATT and CDR2 SNEGSKA (reference sequence). This CDR3 contains 12 residues. CDR3 residues: CSANPGGETQYF. The CDR3 DNA reads as TGCAGTGCAAACCCTGGGGGGGAGACCCAGTACTTC.

The table lists this clonotype with a few counts. This rearrangement joins TRBV7-9 to TRBJ1-1; D gene uncertain. The germline V gene has CDR1 SEHNR and CDR2 FQNEAQ (reference sequence). The CDR3 spans 12 residues. V was clipped by 8 bases and J by 5 bases, with 12 bases between them. CDR3 nucleotides: TGTGCCAGCTTAGAGATTAAGACTGAAGCTTTCTTT. Amino acid sequence: CASLEIKTEAFF.

This clonotype has more than one count but fewer than ten. The chain carries TRBV4-1 and TRBJ2-3; D not resolved. Trimming removed 0 bases at V and 10 bases at J, with 8 bases between. The CDR3 loop spans 12 amino acids. CDR1 and CDR2 from the germline V gene are MGHRA and YSYEKL. The CDR3 DNA is TGCGCCAGCAGCCAAGACGGACGATCGCAGTATTTT. Residues: CASSQDGRSQYF.

This clonotype was picked up a small number of times. This rearrangement joins TRBV27 to TRBJ2-6, with a weak D call TRBD2 (6 bases). Trimming removed 4 bases from V and 2 bases from J, with 6 bases in between. CDR1 is MNHEY, CDR2 SMNVEV, per germline (reference sequence). The CDR3 spans 14 residues. CDR3 bases: TGTGCCAGCAGTTCGGGGGCTGGGGCCAACGTCCTGACTTTC. Translated: CASSSGAGANVLTF. Filled out from reference TRBV27 and TRBJ2-6, the complete variable domain reads EAQVTQNPRYLITVTGKKLTVTCSQNMNHEYMSWYRQDPGLGLRQIYYSMNVEVTDKGDVPEGYKVSRKEKRNFPLILESPSPNQTSLYFCASSSGAGANVLTFGAGSRLTVL.

This chain uses TRBV6-2 or TRBV6-3 with TRBJ2-7, with 9 bases identical to TRBD2. The V gene end was trimmed by 2 bases and the J gene end by 4 bases; junction bases not matched to a gene: 6. The germline CDR1 and CDR2 sequences are MNHEY and SVGEGT. This CDR3 has 15 amino acids. The CDR3 sequence: CASSYGLAGIYEQYF. The CDR3 DNA follows: TGTGCCAGCAGTTACGGGCTAGCGGGAATTTACGAGCAGTACTTC.

J is TRBJ2-1 and V is TRBV18; maybe TRBD2 (6 bases). The CDR3 has 16 amino acids. The germline gives CDR1 KGHSH, CDR2 LQKENI. V was clipped by 0 bases and J by 4 bases, with 13 bases between them. The CDR3 nucleotides read TGTGCCAGCTCACCACCGGCGGGGCCAAGATACAATGAGCAGTTCTTC. Translation: CASSPPAGPRYNEQFF.

This clonotype was seen at least ten times. This chain links TRBV27 with TRBJ2-3; TRBD2 aligns across 7 bases. Germline V CDR1 and CDR2: MNHEY, SMNVEV (reference sequence). After removal of 2 bases from V and 6 bases from J, the junction contained 8 bases not matched to a gene. The CDR3 is 15 amino acids. The chain's CDR3 is CASSLGLVSPDTQYF. CDR3 bases: TGTGCCAGCAGTTTAGGACTAGTATCGCCCGATACGCAGTATTTT.

The DNA of the CDR3 is TGCAGCGTTGTCAGTGGAACCGCCTACGAGCAGTACTTC. Protein product: CSVVSGTAYEQYF. This chain joins TRBV29-1 and TRBJ2-7, with D unclear. The V end lost 4 bases, the J end lost 2 bases, and 12 bases lay between the germline ends. The CDR3 consists of 13 residues. Germline V gene sequence: CDR1 SQVTM, CDR2 ANQGSEA.